The rows below give T cell receptor beta chains drawn from one sample of a study of regulatory T cells in long-lasting Graves disease. TCRdb itself ran the multiplex PCR reads through MiXCR, one entry per CDR3 protein. The sample has roughly 400,000 distinct CDR3 sequences, approximately 16% seen once. These data also formed part of another study, on T cells in Graves' hyperthyroidism and ophthalmopathy.

The input for sequencing was peripheral blood mononuclear cells (PBMCs), taken at new diagnosis, from a patient treated with antithyroid drugs. Receptors originate from a woman aged 18-29 years with Graves disease. Both conserved end residues are part of each CDR3. The order of the fields is J gene, CDR3 length, V gene, clone size, D gene, CDR3 DNA, CDR3 protein. The D gene is left open where the match is weak. Not all rows give a size; the values are once, few, many and, for expanded clones, a class.

J: TRBJ1-5
length: 16
V: TRBV18
size: many
D: NA
DNA: TGTGCCAGCTCACCACCACGGGTGGAAGGCAATCAGCCCCAGCATTTT
CDR3: CASSPPRVEGNQPQHF

J: TRBJ2-2
length: 12
V: TRBV20-1
size: NA
D: NA
DNA: TGCAGTGCTACAGAACGGACCGGGGAGCTGTTTTTT
CDR3: CSATERTGELFF

J: TRBJ2-5
length: 11
V: TRBV7-2
size: many
D: NA
DNA: TGTGCCAGCAGCCTAGACGAGACCCAGTACTTC
CDR3: CASSLDETQYF

J: TRBJ2-2
length: 16
V: TRBV14
size: few
D: NA
DNA: TGTGCCAGCAGCCAAGTTAGCGCCACGAACACCGGGGAGCTGTTTTTT
CDR3: CASSQVSATNTGELFF

J: TRBJ2-5
length: 15
V: TRBV5-1
size: NA
D: TRBD2
DNA: TGCGCCAGCAGCAGAGGGACTAGCGGGAAAGAGACCCAGTACTTC
CDR3: CASSRGTSGKETQYF

J: TRBJ2-6
length: 18
V: TRBV19
size: few
D: NA
DNA: TGTGCCAGTAGATTTTACTGGGACTTAAGCTCTGGGGCCAACGTCCTGACTTTC
CDR3: CASRFYWDLSSGANVLTF

J: TRBJ2-1
length: 17
V: TRBV20-1
size: many
D: TRBD2
DNA: TGCAGTGCTAGAGGACTAGCGGAACCGGCTTCCTACAATGAGCAGTTCTTC
CDR3: CSARGLAEPASYNEQFF

J: TRBJ2-4
length: 14
V: TRBV7-3
size: many
D: TRBD2
DNA: TGTGCCAGCAGCTTCGCGGGAGGGAGGGACATTCAGTACTTC
CDR3: CASSFAGGRDIQYF

J: TRBJ2-3
length: 15
V: TRBV28
size: NA
D: TRBD1
DNA: TGTGCCAGCAGTGCGGACAGGGCTAACACAGATACGCAGTATTTT
CDR3: CASSADRANTDTQYF

J: TRBJ1-2
length: 13
V: TRBV12-3/TRBV12-4
size: many
D: NA
DNA: TGTGCCAGCAGTTTGCCGGGGGCGAGGGGCTACACCTTC
CDR3: CASSLPGARGYTF

J: TRBJ1-3
length: 13
V: TRBV6-1
size: NA
D: TRBD1
DNA: TGTGCCAGCTGGACAGGGACTGGAAACACCATATATTTT
CDR3: CASWTGTGNTIYF

J: TRBJ1-1
length: 15
V: TRBV30
size: many
D: NA
DNA: TGTGCCTGGAGGGCTCCGGGACGGATGAACACTGAAGCTTTCTTT
CDR3: CAWRAPGRMNTEAFF

J: TRBJ1-5
length: 15
V: TRBV24-1
size: NA
D: NA
DNA: TGTGCCACCAGTGATGCCCGGGGCCACAATCAGCCCCAGCATTTT
CDR3: CATSDARGHNQPQHF

J: TRBJ1-5
length: 13
V: TRBV2
size: many
D: NA
DNA: TGTGCCAGCAGGGAGGACAGTAATCAGCCCCAGCATTTT
CDR3: CASREDSNQPQHF

J: TRBJ2-1
length: 16
V: TRBV27
size: many
D: NA
DNA: TGTGCCAGCAGTTTAGTTGGGGCAAAGGGCTACAATGAGCAGTTCTTC
CDR3: CASSLVGAKGYNEQFF

J: TRBJ2-1
length: 16
V: TRBV10-3
size: few
D: TRBD2
DNA: TGTGCCATCAAGGGTGAAGCGGGGGGCTCCTACAATGAGCAGTTCTTC
CDR3: CAIKGEAGGSYNEQFF

J: TRBJ2-1
length: 15
V: TRBV6-2/TRBV6-3
size: few
D: NA
DNA: TGTGCCAGCAGTCCGAGGACCTCTCTAAGGGATAATCAGTTCTTC
CDR3: CASSPRTSLRDNQFF

J: TRBJ1-1
length: 16
V: TRBV18
size: NA
D: TRBD1
DNA: TGTGCCAGCTCACCTTTTACAGGGGACGCGAACACTGAAGCTTTCTTT
CDR3: CASSPFTGDANTEAFF